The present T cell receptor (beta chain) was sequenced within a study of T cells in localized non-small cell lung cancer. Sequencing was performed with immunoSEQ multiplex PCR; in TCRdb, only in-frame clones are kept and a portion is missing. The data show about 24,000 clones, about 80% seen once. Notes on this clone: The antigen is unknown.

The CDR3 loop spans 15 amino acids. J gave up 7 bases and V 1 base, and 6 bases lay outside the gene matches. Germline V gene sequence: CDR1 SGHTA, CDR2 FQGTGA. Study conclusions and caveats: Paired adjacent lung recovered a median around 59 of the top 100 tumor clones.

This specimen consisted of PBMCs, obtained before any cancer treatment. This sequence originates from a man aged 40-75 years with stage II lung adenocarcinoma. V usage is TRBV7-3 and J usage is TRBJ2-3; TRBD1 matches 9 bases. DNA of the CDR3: TGTGCCAGCAGCTTAATTGGGACAGGGACAAATACGCAGTATTTT. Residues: CASSLIGTGTNTQYF.